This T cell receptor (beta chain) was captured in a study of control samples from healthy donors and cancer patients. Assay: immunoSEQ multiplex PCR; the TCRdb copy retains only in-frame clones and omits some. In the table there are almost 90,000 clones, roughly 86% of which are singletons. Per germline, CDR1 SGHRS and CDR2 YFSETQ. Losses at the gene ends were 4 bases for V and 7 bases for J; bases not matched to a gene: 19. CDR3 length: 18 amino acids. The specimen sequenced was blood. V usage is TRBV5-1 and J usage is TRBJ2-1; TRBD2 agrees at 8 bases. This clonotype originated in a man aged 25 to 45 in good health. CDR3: CASSEIAPGLVSKNEQFF. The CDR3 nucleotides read TGCGCCAGCAGCGAAATCGCGCCGGGACTAGTGTCGAAAAATGAGCAGTTCTTC. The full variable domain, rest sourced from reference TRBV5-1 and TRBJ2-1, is KAGVTQTPRYLIKTRGQQVTLSCSPISGHRSVSWYQQTPGQGLQFLFEYFSETQRNKGNFPGRFSGRQFSNSRSEMNVSTLELGDSALYLCASSEIAPGLVSKNEQFFGPGTRLTVL.